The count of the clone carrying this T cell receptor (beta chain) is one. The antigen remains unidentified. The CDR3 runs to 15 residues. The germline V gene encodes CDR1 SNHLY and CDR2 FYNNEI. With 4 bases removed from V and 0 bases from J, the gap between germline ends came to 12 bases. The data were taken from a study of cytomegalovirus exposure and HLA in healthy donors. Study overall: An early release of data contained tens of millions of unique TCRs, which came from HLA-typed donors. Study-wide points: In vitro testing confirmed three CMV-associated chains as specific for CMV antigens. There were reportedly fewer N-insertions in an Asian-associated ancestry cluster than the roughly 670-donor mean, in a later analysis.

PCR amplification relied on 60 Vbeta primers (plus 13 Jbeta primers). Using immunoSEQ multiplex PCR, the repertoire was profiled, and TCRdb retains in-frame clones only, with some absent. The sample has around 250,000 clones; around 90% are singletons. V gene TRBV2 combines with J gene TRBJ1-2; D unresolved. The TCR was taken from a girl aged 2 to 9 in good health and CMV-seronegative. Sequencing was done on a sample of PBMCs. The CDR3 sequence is CASSGPTEANYGYTF. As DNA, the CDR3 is TGTGCCAGCAGTGGACCAACAGAAGCTAACTATGGCTACACCTTC.